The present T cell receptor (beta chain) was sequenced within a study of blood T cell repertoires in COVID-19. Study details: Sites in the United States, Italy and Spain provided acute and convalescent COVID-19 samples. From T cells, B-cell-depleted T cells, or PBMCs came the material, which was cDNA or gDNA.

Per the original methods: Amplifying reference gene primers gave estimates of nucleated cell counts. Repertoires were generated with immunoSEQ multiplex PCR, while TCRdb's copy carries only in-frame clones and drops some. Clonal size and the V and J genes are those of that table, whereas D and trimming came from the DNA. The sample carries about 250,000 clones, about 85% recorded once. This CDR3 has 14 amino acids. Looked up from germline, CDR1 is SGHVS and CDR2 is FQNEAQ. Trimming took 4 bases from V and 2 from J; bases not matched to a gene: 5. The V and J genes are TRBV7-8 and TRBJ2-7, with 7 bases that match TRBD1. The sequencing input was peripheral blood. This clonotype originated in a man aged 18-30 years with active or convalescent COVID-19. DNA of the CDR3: TGTGCCAGCAGCTCTAGACAGGGACCCTACGAGCAGTACTTC. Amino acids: CASSSRQGPYEQYF.